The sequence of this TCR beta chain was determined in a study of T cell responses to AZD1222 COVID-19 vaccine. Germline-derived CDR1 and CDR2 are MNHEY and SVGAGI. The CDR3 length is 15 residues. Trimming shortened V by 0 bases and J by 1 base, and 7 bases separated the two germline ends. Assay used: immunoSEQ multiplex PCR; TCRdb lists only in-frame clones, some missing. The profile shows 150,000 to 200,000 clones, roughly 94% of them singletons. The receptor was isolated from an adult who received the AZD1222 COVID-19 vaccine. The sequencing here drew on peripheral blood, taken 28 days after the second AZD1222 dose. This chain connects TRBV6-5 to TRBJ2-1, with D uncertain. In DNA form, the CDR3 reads TGTGCCAGCAGTTACTCCCAGGCTTCCTACAATGAGCAGTTCTTC. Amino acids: CASSYSQASYNEQFF.